The 8 T cell receptor beta chains given below trace back to one sample, sequenced in a study of T cell repertoires in cytomegalovirus infection. TCRdb reprocessed the reads via MiXCR and lists one record per CDR3 protein. The sample contains about 920,000 distinct CDR3 sequences, approximately 33% of which appear only once. Their specific antigens are unknown. Sequencing was performed on cultured CD8+ T cells from PBMCs, taken from culture after CMV antigen stimulation. The receptors shown here come from a human donor in good health (CMV status not recorded). Some clones in this sample may be carry-over from other donors' samples.

The chain carries TRBV7-2 and TRBJ2-3; 9 bases line up with TRBD2. J gave up 5 bases and V 6 bases, and 12 bases lay outside the gene matches. This CDR3 spans 16 amino acids. Germline V gene lookup returns CDR1 SGHTA and CDR2 FQGNSA. CDR3 protein: CASRNSGGLLIDTQYF. The CDR3 coding sequence is TGTGCCAGCAGAAATAGCGGGGGCCTCCTCATAGATACGCAGTATTTT.

For this clonotype: Possible read error: a much larger clone is one base away. This rearrangement joins TRBV7-8 to TRBJ2-1; D gene uncertain. V was pared by 5 bases and J by 8 bases, with 10 bases between. The V gene's germline CDR1 is SGHVS and CDR2 FQNEAQ. This CDR3 contains 12 residues. CDR3: CASSAMIDEQFF. The DNA for the CDR3 is TGTGCCAGCAGCGCCATGATAGATGAGCAGTTCTTC.

The rearrangement joins TRBV4-1 to TRBJ1-1; tentatively, D is TRBD1 (5 bases). The V and J ends lost 0 bases and 5 bases respectively, with 13 bases between them. This CDR3 spans 15 amino acids. Germline V gives CDR1 MGHRA, CDR2 YSYEKL. CDR3 region: CASSQDSRAGTEAFF. The CDR3 nucleotides are TGCGCCAGCAGCCAAGATAGTAGGGCAGGGACTGAAGCTTTCTTT.

The chain is built from TRBV27 and TRBJ2-4; D is undetermined. The CDR3 extends over 13 amino acids. Trimming removed 5 bases at V and 9 bases at J, with 14 bases between. Germline CDR1 is MNHEY and CDR2 is SMNVEV (reference sequence). CDR3 coding DNA: TGTGCCAGCAGTCGGCAGCAAGGCGGCATTCAGTACTTC. It specifies CASSRQQGGIQYF.

The table lists this clonotype with many counts. This chain joins TRBV25-1 and TRBJ2-5; D possibly corresponds to TRBD1 (5 bases). V gave up 5 bases and J gave up 1 base, with 17 bases separating them. This CDR3 spans 16 amino acids. The germline V gene has CDR1 MGHDK and CDR2 SYGVNS. CDR3 region: CASSPQTDRAQETQYF. CDR3 nucleotide sequence: TGTGCCAGCAGTCCCCAGACCGACAGAGCCCAAGAGACCCAGTACTTC.

This clonotype was seen a few times. The chain uses TRBV25-1 and TRBJ2-3; D is undetermined. Per the germline V gene, CDR1 is MGHDK and CDR2 is SYGVNS. V shed 0 bases and J shed 4 bases, with 11 bases lying between them. CDR3 length equals 15 residues. The CDR3 protein is CASSEYYQPADTQYF. The DNA for the CDR3 is TGTGCCAGCAGTGAATATTACCAACCCGCAGATACGCAGTATTTT.

In its sample, this clonotype was seen once. The rearrangement joins TRBV2 to TRBJ1-1, with 8 bases lining up with TRBD1. Trimming at V came to 5 bases and at J to 5 bases, leaving 10 bases not matched to a gene. Germline lookup yields CDR1 SNHLY and CDR2 FYNNEI. The CDR3 contains 15 residues. CDR3 residues: CASSQFRTGRTEAFF. CDR3 bases: TGTGCCAGCAGTCAATTCCGGACAGGGCGGACTGAAGCTTTCTTT.

The genes are TRBV11-2 and TRBJ2-1; D is unresolved. This CDR3 has 12 amino acids. Germline V CDR1 and CDR2: SGHAT, FQNNGV. Trimming cost V 4 bases and J 6 bases, with 7 bases left between them. CDR3 sequence: CASSYTVNEQFF. The CDR3 region has the DNA TGTGCCAGCAGCTACACAGTCAATGAGCAGTTCTTC.